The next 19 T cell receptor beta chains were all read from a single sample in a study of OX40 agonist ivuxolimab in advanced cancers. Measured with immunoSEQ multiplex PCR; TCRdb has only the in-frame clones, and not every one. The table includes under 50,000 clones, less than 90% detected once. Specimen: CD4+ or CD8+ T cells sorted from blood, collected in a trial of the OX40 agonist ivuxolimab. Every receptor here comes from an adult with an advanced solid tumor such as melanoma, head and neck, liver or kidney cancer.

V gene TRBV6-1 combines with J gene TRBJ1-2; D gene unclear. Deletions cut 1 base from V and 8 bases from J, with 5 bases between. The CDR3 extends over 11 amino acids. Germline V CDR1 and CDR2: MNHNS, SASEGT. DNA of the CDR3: TGTGCCAGCAGTGAAGTTCGGGGCTACACCTTC. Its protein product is CASSEVRGYTF.

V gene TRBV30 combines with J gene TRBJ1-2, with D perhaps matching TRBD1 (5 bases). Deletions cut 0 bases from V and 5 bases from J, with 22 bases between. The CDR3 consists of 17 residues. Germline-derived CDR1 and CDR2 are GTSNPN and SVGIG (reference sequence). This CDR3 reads CAWSVLRTFSGHYGYTF. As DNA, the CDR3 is TGTGCCTGGAGTGTACTCAGAACATTTTCCGGACATTATGGCTACACCTTC.

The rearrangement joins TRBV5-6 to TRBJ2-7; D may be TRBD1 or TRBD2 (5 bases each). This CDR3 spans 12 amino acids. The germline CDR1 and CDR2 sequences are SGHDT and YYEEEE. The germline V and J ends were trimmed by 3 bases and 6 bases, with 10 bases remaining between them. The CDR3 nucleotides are TGTGCCAGCAGCTGGGGACGGGGCGAGCAGTACTTC. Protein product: CASSWGRGEQYF.

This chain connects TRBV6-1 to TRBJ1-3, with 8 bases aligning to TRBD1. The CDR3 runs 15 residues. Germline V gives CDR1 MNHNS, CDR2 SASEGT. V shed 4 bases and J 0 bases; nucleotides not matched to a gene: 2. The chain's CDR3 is CASSGDRSSGNTIYF. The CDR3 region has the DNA TGTGCCAGCAGTGGGGACAGGAGCTCTGGAAACACCATATATTTT.

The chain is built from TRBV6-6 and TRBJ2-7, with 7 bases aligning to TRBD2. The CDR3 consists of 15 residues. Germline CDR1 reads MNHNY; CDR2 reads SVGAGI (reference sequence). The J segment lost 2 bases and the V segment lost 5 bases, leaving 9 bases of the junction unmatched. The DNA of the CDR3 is TGTGCCAGCAGTCTTCGGGGAGGGACCACCTACGAGCAGTACTTC. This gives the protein CASSLRGGTTYEQYF.

The CDR3 loop is CASSWLGATGELFF. The DNA of the CDR3 is TGTGCCAGTAGTTGGCTGGGGGCAACCGGGGAGCTGTTTTTT. This chain joins TRBV19 and TRBJ2-2; maybe TRBD1 (6 bases). CDR1 LNHDA and CDR2 SQIVND come from the germline V gene (reference sequence). The V gene lost 5 bases and the J gene lost 5 bases, with 12 bases spanning the gap. This CDR3 is built from 14 residues. Full variable domain (rest looked up from reference TRBV19 and TRBJ2-2): DGGITQSPKYLFRKEGQNVTLSCEQNLNHDAMYWYRQDPGQGLRLIYYSQIVNDFQKGDIAEGYSVSREKKESFPLTVTSAQKNPTAFYLCASSWLGATGELFFGEGSRLTVL.

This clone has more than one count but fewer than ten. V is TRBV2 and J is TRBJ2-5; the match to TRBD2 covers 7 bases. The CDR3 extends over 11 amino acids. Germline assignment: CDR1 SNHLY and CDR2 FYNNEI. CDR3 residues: CASVGGETQYF. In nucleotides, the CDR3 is TGTGCTTCAGTGGGGGGGGAGACCCAGTACTTC.

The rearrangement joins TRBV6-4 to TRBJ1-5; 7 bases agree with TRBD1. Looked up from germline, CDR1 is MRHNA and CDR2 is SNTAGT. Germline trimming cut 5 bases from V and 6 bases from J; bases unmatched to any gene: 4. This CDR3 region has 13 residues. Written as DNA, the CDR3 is TGTGCCAGCAGTAGGGACAGCTCTCAGCCCCAGCATTTT. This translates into CASSRDSSQPQHF.

This CDR3 reads CAISERGGANYGYTF. Written as DNA, the CDR3 is TGTGCCATCAGTGAAAGGGGGGGCGCGAACTATGGCTACACCTTC. The rearrangement joins TRBV10-3 to TRBJ1-2, with D tentatively TRBD1 (6 bases). Germline V gives CDR1 ENHRY, CDR2 SYGVKD. This CDR3 comprises 15 residues. Between the trimmed V and J ends, which lost 3 bases and 2 bases, there was a span of 13 bases.

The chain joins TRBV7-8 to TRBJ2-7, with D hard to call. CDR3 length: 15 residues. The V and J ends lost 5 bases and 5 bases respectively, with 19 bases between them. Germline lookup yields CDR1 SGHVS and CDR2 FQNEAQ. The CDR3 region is CASSPGRLLGNEQYF. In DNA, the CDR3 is TGTGCCAGCAGCCCCGGACGCCTACTTGGGAACGAGCAGTACTTC. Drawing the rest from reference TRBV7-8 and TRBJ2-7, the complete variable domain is GAGVSQSPRYKVAKRGQDVALRCDPISGHVSLFWYQQALGQGPEFLTYFQNEAQLDKSGLPSDRFFAERPEGSVSTLKIQRTQQEDSAVYLCASSPGRLLGNEQYFGPGTRLTVT.

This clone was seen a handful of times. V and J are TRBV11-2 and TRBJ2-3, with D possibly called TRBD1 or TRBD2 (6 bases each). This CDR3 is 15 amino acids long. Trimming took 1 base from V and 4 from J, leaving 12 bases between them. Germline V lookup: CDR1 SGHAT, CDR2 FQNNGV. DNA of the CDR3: TGTGCCAGCAGCTTAGTAGGGGGGCAGGCAGATACGCAGTATTTT. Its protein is CASSLVGGQADTQYF.

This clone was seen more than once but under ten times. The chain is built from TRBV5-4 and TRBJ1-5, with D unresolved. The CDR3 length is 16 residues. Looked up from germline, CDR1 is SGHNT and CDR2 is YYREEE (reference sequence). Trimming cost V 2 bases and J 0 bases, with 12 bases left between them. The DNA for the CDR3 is TGTGCCAGCAGCTTAGGTGCTCCTGATAGCAATCAGCCCCAGCATTTT. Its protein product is CASSLGAPDSNQPQHF. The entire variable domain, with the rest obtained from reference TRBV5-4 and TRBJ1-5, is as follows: ETGVTQSPTHLIKTRGQQVTLRCSSQSGHNTVSWYQQALGQGPQFIFQYYREEENGRGNFPPRFSGLQFPNYSSELNVNALELDDSALYLCASSLGAPDSNQPQHFGDGTRLSIL.

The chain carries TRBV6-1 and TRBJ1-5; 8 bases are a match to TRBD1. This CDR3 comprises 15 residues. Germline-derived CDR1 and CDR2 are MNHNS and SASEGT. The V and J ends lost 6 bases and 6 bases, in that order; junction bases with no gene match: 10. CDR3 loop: CASRPLKTGVQPQHF. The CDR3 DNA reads TGTGCCAGCAGACCACTAAAGACAGGGGTTCAGCCCCAGCATTTT.

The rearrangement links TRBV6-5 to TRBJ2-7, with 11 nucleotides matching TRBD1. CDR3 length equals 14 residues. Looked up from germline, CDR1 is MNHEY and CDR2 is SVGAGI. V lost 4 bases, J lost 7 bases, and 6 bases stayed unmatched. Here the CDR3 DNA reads TGTGCCAGCAGTTCGCCGGGACAGGGGGGAGAGCAGTACTTC. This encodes CASSSPGQGGEQYF.

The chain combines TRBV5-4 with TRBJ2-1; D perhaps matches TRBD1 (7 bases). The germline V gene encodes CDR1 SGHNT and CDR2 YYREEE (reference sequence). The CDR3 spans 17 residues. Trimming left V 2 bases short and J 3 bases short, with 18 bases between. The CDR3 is CASSFGGSRGYYNEQFF. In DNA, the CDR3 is TGTGCCAGCAGCTTTGGGGGGTCCAGGGGGTACTACAATGAGCAGTTCTTC.

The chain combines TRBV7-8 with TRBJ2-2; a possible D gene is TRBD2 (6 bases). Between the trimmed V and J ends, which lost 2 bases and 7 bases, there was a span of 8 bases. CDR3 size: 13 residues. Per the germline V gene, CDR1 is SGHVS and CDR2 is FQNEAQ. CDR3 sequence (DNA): TGTGCCAGCAGCTTATTCGGGGGCGGGGAGCTGTTTTTT. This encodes CASSLFGGGELFF.

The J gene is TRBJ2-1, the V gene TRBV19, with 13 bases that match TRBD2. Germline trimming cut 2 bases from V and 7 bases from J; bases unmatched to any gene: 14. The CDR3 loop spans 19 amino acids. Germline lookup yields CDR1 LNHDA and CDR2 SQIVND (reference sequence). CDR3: CASSISVLATSGRKNEQFF. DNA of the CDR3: TGTGCCAGTAGTATATCCGTTCTTGCGACTAGCGGGAGGAAAAATGAGCAGTTCTTC.

The CDR3 DNA reads TGTGCCAGCAGTGGGTCGACAACCTCGATCTACGAGCAGTACTTC. It yields the protein CASSGSTTSIYEQYF. This chain joins TRBV27 and TRBJ2-7, with D unresolved. Germline V gene sequence: CDR1 MNHEY, CDR2 SMNVEV (reference sequence). The CDR3 sequence is 15 residues long. V was shortened by 5 bases and J by 3 bases, with 17 bases between the two germline ends.

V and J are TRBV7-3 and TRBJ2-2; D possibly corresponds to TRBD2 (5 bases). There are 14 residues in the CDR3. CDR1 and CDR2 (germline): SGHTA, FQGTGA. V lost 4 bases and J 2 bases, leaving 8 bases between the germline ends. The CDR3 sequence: CASSSGINTGELFF. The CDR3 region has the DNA TGTGCCAGCAGCTCCGGGATTAACACCGGGGAGCTGTTTTTT.